Below, 32 T cell receptor beta chains from the same sample are listed, as sequenced in a study of long-term antiretroviral therapy in people with HIV. The run of the v3.0 immunoSEQ assay was at survey level. Libraries were prepared by immunoSEQ multiplex PCR; TCRdb keeps only in-frame clonotypes and omits some of them. There are some 36,000 clones in the sample; approximately 84% occur only once, and approximately 4.8% lies in the top ten. The material was unsorted PBMCs, obtained approximately 2.7 years before starting antiretroviral therapy. These receptors were obtained from a woman in her 30s with HIV.

The chain combines TRBV7-9 with TRBJ1-1; D remains ambiguous. Germline-derived CDR1 and CDR2 are SEHNR and FQNEAQ (reference sequence). This CDR3 spans 13 amino acids. The V end lost 4 bases, the J end lost 1 base, and 7 bases lay between the germline ends. In DNA, the CDR3 is TGTGCCAGCAGCTCGTCAGAGAACACTGAAGCTTTCTTT. It codes for CASSSSENTEAFF.

The V gene is TRBV19, the J gene TRBJ1-1, with TRBD1 identical over 8 bases. From germline, CDR1 is LNHDA and CDR2 SQIVND (reference sequence). This CDR3 has 17 residues. After removal of 3 bases from V and 2 bases from J, the junction contained 11 bases not matched to a gene. CDR3 in DNA: TGTGCCAGTAGTATCCTCTTAGGGACAGGCTTCAACACTGAAGCTTTCTTT. It codes for CASSILLGTGFNTEAFF.

The chain combines TRBV19 with TRBJ1-2; D remains unclear. Trimming took off 2 bases at V and 5 bases at J, with 9 bases between the two ends. Germline values: CDR1 LNHDA, CDR2 SQIVND (reference sequence). The CDR3 consists of 13 residues. The CDR3 DNA sequence: TGTGCCAGTAGTATACCGGGAATTTATGGCTACACCTTC. Its translation is CASSIPGIYGYTF.

This clone was seen only a few times. The V and J genes are TRBV19 and TRBJ1-2, with 9 bases that match TRBD1. V gave up 4 bases and J gave up 5 bases; unmatched junction bases: 5. In germline, CDR1 is LNHDA, CDR2 SQIVND (reference sequence). This CDR3 spans 14 amino acids. CDR3 amino acids: CASSTRDRVYGYTF. DNA of the CDR3: TGTGCCAGTAGTACCCGGGACAGGGTGTATGGCTACACCTTC.

This sequence joins TRBV9 and TRBJ2-7; D possibly corresponds to TRBD1 (5 bases). Germline V lookup: CDR1 SGDLS, CDR2 YYNGEE. Trimming stripped 6 bases from V and 2 bases from J, with 15 bases between. The CDR3 is made up of 14 amino acids. The CDR3 sequence is CASNQGTGAYEQYF. The CDR3 region has the DNA TGTGCCAGCAACCAGGGAACTGGGGCCTACGAGCAGTACTTC.

The CDR3 loop is CATSRVGDNQETQYF. The CDR3 nucleotides are TGTGCCACCAGCAGAGTTGGGGACAACCAAGAGACCCAGTACTTC. This chain uses TRBV15 with TRBJ2-5, with a possible D match to TRBD1 (6 bases). Germline V gives CDR1 LNHNV, CDR2 YYDKDF (reference sequence). V was trimmed by 1 base and J by 0 bases, leaving 9 bases between them. The CDR3 runs 15 residues.

This clone was seen once. V and J are TRBV4-2 and TRBJ2-2; D remains ambiguous. V dropped 1 base and J dropped 3 bases, with 6 bases sitting between them. CDR1 is LGHNA and CDR2 is YNFKEQ in the germline V gene. The CDR3 covers 14 residues. CDR3 nucleotide sequence: TGTGCCAGCAGCCAAGTAGTTGACACCGGGGAGCTGTTTTTT. Translating it yields CASSQVVDTGELFF.

The rearrangement uses TRBV6-5 and TRBJ2-1; 14 nucleotides match TRBD2. The CDR3 runs 16 residues. The V segment lost 0 bases and the J segment 6 bases; nucleotides outside the gene matches: 1. Germline CDR1 is MNHEY and CDR2 is SVGAGI. In DNA, the CDR3 is TGTGCCAGCAGTTACTCTGGACTAGCGGGGGGCAATGAGCAGTTCTTC. The encoded protein is CASSYSGLAGGNEQFF.

The CDR3 spells CASSRISGVETQYF. CDR3 DNA sequence: TGCGCCAGCAGCAGAATTAGCGGGGTTGAGACCCAGTACTTC. V usage is TRBV5-1 and J usage is TRBJ2-5, with 8 bases matching TRBD2. This CDR3 is built from 14 residues. The germline V gene encodes CDR1 SGHRS and CDR2 YFSETQ. Trimming at V came to 4 bases and at J to 5 bases, leaving 7 bases not matched to a gene.

This rearrangement joins TRBV4-2 to TRBJ2-1; TRBD2 matches 12 bases. V gave up 0 bases and J gave up 4 bases; unmatched junction bases: 1. The CDR3 spans 16 residues. The germline V gene has CDR1 LGHNA and CDR2 YNFKEQ. In DNA form, the CDR3 reads TGTGCCAGCAGCCAAGAGACTAGCGGGGGTTACAATGAGCAGTTCTTC. Translating gives CASSQETSGGYNEQFF.

This chain uses TRBV7-3 with TRBJ1-1; unclear D gene. The CDR3 has 13 amino acids. The germline V gene encodes CDR1 SGHTA and CDR2 FQGTGA. V lost 2 bases to trimming and J lost 6 bases, with 10 bases between them. The CDR3 is CASSLDYGAEAFF. In nucleotides, the CDR3 is TGTGCCAGCAGCTTAGACTACGGGGCTGAAGCTTTCTTT.

This chain uses TRBV10-3 with TRBJ2-2; weak D call: TRBD1 (6 bases). Trimming stripped 4 bases from V and 4 bases from J, with 16 bases between. The length of the CDR3 is 16 residues. Per the germline V gene, CDR1 is ENHRY and CDR2 is SYGVKD. CDR3 sequence: CAISGVQGPGTGELFF. The CDR3 coding sequence is TGTGCCATCAGTGGTGTTCAGGGGCCCGGCACCGGGGAGCTGTTTTTT.

The V and J genes are TRBV15 and TRBJ2-5; 10 bases are shared with TRBD1. This CDR3 is built from 16 residues. The germline CDR1 and CDR2 sequences are LNHNV and YYDKDF (reference sequence). Unmatched junction bases numbered 6, after V lost 0 bases and J lost 5 bases. The chain's CDR3 is CATSRERQGAWETQYF. CDR3 sequence (DNA): TGTGCCACCAGCAGAGAACGACAGGGGGCTTGGGAGACCCAGTACTTC.

The chain carries TRBV6-1 and TRBJ2-1, with 12 bases that match TRBD2. Germline V gene lookup returns CDR1 MNHNS and CDR2 SASEGT. Losses at the gene ends were 9 bases for V and 6 bases for J; bases not matched to a gene: 6. CDR3 length equals 14 residues. CDR3 nucleotides: TGTGCCAGGCGGCTAGCGGGGGGGCCCAATGAGCAGTTCTTC. This sequence encodes CARRLAGGPNEQFF.

The V gene is TRBV7-2, the J gene TRBJ2-7; 9 bases fit TRBD1. Per germline, CDR1 SGHTA and CDR2 FQGNSA. The length of the CDR3 is 14 residues. J lost 2 bases, V lost 5 bases, and 4 bases had no gene match. The CDR3 DNA sequence: TGTGCCAGCAGCGCAACAGGGGGCCCCTACGAGCAGTACGTC. It specifies CASSATGGPYEQYV.

The J gene is TRBJ1-2, the V gene TRBV29-1, with TRBD1 as a possible D gene (6 bases). The V and J ends lost 1 base and 4 bases respectively, with 13 bases between them. The CDR3 sequence is 14 residues long. Germline assignment: CDR1 SQVTM and CDR2 ANQGSEA. This CDR3 is CSVEAMTGGYGYTF. CDR3 DNA sequence: TGCAGCGTTGAAGCGATGACAGGCGGCTATGGCTACACCTTC.

For this clone: In this CDR3 the conserved last residue, phenylalanine or tryptophan, is missing, so a read error is likely. It is unclear where the CDR3 begins or ends on the DNA, so no DNA is shown, and the CDR3 is as TCRdb lists it. This chain joins TRBV2 and TRBJ2-3; TRBD2 reflects the table's D call only, with no check against the DNA. Looked up from germline, CDR1 is SNHLY and CDR2 is FYNNEI. 13 amino acids form the CDR3, both terminal residues included. Here the CDR3 reads CASQPKGASGGPK.

The chain has TRBV19 and TRBJ1-2, with D hard to call. In germline, CDR1 is LNHDA, CDR2 SQIVND (reference sequence). Trimming pared 8 bases from V and 3 bases from J, leaving 4 bases between. The CDR3 is 10 residues long. CDR3: CASGDYGYTF. In DNA form, the CDR3 reads TGTGCCAGTGGTGACTATGGCTACACCTTC.

The chain uses TRBV2 and TRBJ2-2; 8 nucleotides align to TRBD1. Losses at the gene ends were 5 bases for V and 0 bases for J; bases not matched to a gene: 5. The germline V gene encodes CDR1 SNHLY and CDR2 FYNNEI. The CDR3 spans 16 residues. The CDR3, as DNA: TGTGCCAGCAGTTTTTTACAGGGGGCGAACACCGGGGAGCTGTTTTTT. Translated: CASSFLQGANTGELFF. Complete variable domain (other parts from reference TRBV2 and TRBJ2-2): EPEVTQTPSHQVTQMGQEVILRCVPISNHLYFYWYRQILGQKVEFLVSFYNNEISEKSEIFDDQFSVERPDGSNFTLKIRSTKLEDSAMYFCASSFLQGANTGELFFGEGSRLTVL.

V gene TRBV28 combines with J gene TRBJ1-2; D unresolved. V was cut by 7 bases and J by 2 bases, with 8 bases left in between. This CDR3 is 12 amino acids long. Looked up from germline, CDR1 is MDHEN and CDR2 is SYDVKM. In DNA form, the CDR3 reads TGTGCCAGCACCCCCCGGAACTATGGCTACACCTTC. It encodes CASTPRNYGYTF.

The J gene is TRBJ2-1, the V gene TRBV29-1, with TRBD1 identical over 9 bases. The CDR3 totals 15 residues. Losses at the gene ends were 8 bases for V and 9 bases for J; bases not matched to a gene: 17. The germline CDR1 and CDR2 sequences are SQVTM and ANQGSEA. The CDR3 spells CSSTPGTGPFSEQFF. CDR3 sequence (DNA): TGCAGCTCTACCCCCGGGACAGGGCCTTTTAGTGAGCAGTTCTTC.

The chain employs TRBV4-2 and TRBJ1-2; the D gene is possibly TRBD1 (5 bases). V was shortened by 4 bases and J by 1 base, with 19 bases between the two germline ends. Per the germline V gene, CDR1 is LGHNA and CDR2 is YNFKEQ. This CDR3 spans 17 amino acids. DNA for the CDR3: TGTGCCAGCAGCCCGGAGACCCCGGACACGAATAACTATGGCTACACCTTC. The encoded protein is CASSPETPDTNNYGYTF.

This clone was counted once. The rearrangement links TRBV2 to TRBJ2-7; perhaps TRBD1 as D (6 bases). The ends were cut back, 8 bases at V and 3 bases at J, with 11 bases in the middle. The CDR3 totals 12 residues. Germline values: CDR1 SNHLY, CDR2 FYNNEI. CDR3 bases: TGTGCCAGCCGGACAGTGGGCTACGAGCAGTACTTC. It encodes CASRTVGYEQYF.

This sequence joins TRBV12-5 and TRBJ2-5; possibly TRBD2 for D (5 bases). Trimming removed 2 bases from V and 5 bases from J, with 6 bases in between. Looked up from germline, CDR1 is LGHNT and CDR2 is FRNRAP. The CDR3 loop spans 12 amino acids. CDR3 sequence (DNA): TGTGCTAGTGGTTTGACGGGGGAGACCCAGTACTTC. This gives the protein CASGLTGETQYF.

This clone was seen a few times. V and J are TRBV29-1 and TRBJ1-2; D is perhaps TRBD1 (5 bases). The CDR3 is made up of 13 amino acids. The germline CDR1 and CDR2 sequences are SQVTM and ANQGSEA. The V end was cut by 3 bases, the J end by 4 bases, with 12 bases between. The CDR3 is CSVDEGTFYGYTF. CDR3 nucleotide sequence: TGCAGCGTTGACGAGGGGACCTTCTATGGCTACACCTTC.

V and J are TRBV4-2 and TRBJ1-6; a possible D gene is TRBD1 (6 bases). The germline V gene has CDR1 LGHNA and CDR2 YNFKEQ. The CDR3 is 15 amino acids. V was clipped by 4 bases and J by 8 bases, with 15 bases between them. CDR3 in amino acids: CASSLGAGADSPLHF. Here the CDR3 DNA reads TGTGCCAGCAGCCTAGGGGCAGGGGCTGATTCACCCCTCCACTTT.

This chain links TRBV5-6 with TRBJ2-3, with 8 bases matching TRBD1. This CDR3 spans 15 amino acids. Per germline, CDR1 SGHDT and CDR2 YYEEEE. The trim removed 0 bases at V and 3 bases at J, leaving 3 bases unmatched. CDR3 protein: CASSLVRGLTDTQYF. CDR3 sequence (DNA): TGTGCCAGCAGCTTGGTCAGGGGGCTTACAGATACGCAGTATTTT. The full variable domain, in which reference TRBV5-6 and TRBJ2-3 provide the parts outside the CDR3, is DAGVTQSPTHLIKTRGQQVTLRCSPKSGHDTVSWYQQALGQGPQFIFQYYEEEERQRGNFPDRFSGHQFPNYSSELNVNALLLGDSALYLCASSLVRGLTDTQYFGPGTRLTVL.

The chain uses TRBV25-1 and TRBJ2-6, with D perhaps being TRBD1 or TRBD2 (5 bases each). CDR1 and CDR2 (germline): MGHDK, SYGVNS. The germline V and J ends were trimmed by 11 bases and 1 base, with 21 bases remaining between them. This CDR3 has 17 amino acids. CDR3 in DNA: TGTGCCTCCACAGCAGTCCGGGGCGGGTCTGGGGCCAACGTCCTGACTTTC. This codes for CASTAVRGGSGANVLTF.

The chain joins TRBV19 to TRBJ2-1, with 11 bases fitting TRBD2. The junction had 4 bases not matched to a gene; V was cut back by 3 bases and J by 6 bases. CDR1 and CDR2 (germline): LNHDA, SQIVND (reference sequence). The length of the CDR3 is 15 residues. This CDR3 reads CASSIRTSGPNEQFF. The CDR3 bases are TGTGCCAGTAGTATCAGGACTAGCGGGCCCAATGAGCAGTTCTTC.

Within the sample, this clone is medium-sized (0.01 to 0.1%). This chain links TRBV27 with TRBJ1-4, with TRBD1 matching over 7 bases. Looked up from germline, CDR1 is MNHEY and CDR2 is SMNVEV (reference sequence). Unmatched junction bases numbered 8, after V lost 4 bases and J lost 15 bases. The CDR3 is made up of 12 amino acids. DNA of the CDR3: TGTGCCAGCAGTTCTAGCACAGGGGTATTGTTTTTT. Translated: CASSSSTGVLFF.

The V call is TRBV7-3, the J call TRBJ2-5; the D call may be TRBD1 or TRBD2 (5 bases each). V lost 1 base, J lost 5 bases, and 14 bases lay in between. CDR1 is SGHTA, CDR2 FQGTGA, per germline. The CDR3 length is 15 residues. The CDR3 nucleotides read TGTGCCAGCAGCTTAAACCGAGGGGTGGAGGAGACCCAGTACTTC. It translates to CASSLNRGVEETQYF.

This clone was observed a few times. The chain is built from TRBV15 and TRBJ1-2; D is unclear. CDR3 length equals 13 residues. The V end lost 5 bases, the J end lost 8 bases, and 15 bases lay between the germline ends. Germline lookup yields CDR1 LNHNV and CDR2 YYDKDF (reference sequence). CDR3: CATSGRIVGGYTF. The CDR3 region has the DNA TGTGCCACCAGCGGTAGGATCGTCGGAGGCTACACCTTC.